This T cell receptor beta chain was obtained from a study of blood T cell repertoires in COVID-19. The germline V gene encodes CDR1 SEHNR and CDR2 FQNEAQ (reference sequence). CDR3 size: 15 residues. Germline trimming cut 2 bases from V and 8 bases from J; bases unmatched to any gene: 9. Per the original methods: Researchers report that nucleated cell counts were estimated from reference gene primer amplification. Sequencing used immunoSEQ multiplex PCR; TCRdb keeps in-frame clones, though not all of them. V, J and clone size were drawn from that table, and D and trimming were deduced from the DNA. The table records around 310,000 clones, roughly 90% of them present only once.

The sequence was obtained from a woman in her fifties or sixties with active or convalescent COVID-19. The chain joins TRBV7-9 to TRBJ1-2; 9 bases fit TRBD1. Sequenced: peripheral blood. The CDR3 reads CASSLWTGDLRGYTF. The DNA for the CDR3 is TGTGCCAGCAGCTTATGGACAGGGGACTTGCGGGGCTACACCTTC. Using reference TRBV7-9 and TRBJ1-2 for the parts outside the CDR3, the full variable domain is DTGVSQNPRHKITKRGQNVTFRCDPISEHNRLYWYRQTLGQGPEFLTYFQNEAQLEKSRLLSDRFSAERPKGSFSTLEIQRTEQGDSAMYLCASSLWTGDLRGYTFGSGTRLTVV.